This T cell receptor (beta chain) was sequenced during a study of early T cells in non-severe SARS-CoV-2 infection. About the study: Sequencing was performed on bulk RNA from unsorted whole blood, leaving chains unpaired.

The CDR3 totals 17 residues. Trimming took off 7 bases at V and 0 bases at J, with 19 bases between the two ends. Germline-derived CDR1 and CDR2 are ENHRY and SYGVKD. TCRdb recomputed calls from the 5' RACE reads with MiXCR, one row per CDR3 protein. The sample lists under 20,000 distinct CDR3 sequences; around 6.1% were seen once. Many counts were recorded for this clonotype. The J gene is TRBJ2-1, the V gene TRBV10-3; TRBD2 is a possible D gene (5 bases). The material sequenced was whole blood, taken at baseline. This TCR was recovered from an adult who was a healthcare worker with PCR-confirmed SARS-CoV-2 infection or an uninfected control (not recorded which). The CDR3: CAITPPSRESSYNEQFF. DNA for the CDR3: TGTGCCATCACCCCCCCCTCGAGGGAGAGCTCCTACAATGAGCAGTTCTTC.